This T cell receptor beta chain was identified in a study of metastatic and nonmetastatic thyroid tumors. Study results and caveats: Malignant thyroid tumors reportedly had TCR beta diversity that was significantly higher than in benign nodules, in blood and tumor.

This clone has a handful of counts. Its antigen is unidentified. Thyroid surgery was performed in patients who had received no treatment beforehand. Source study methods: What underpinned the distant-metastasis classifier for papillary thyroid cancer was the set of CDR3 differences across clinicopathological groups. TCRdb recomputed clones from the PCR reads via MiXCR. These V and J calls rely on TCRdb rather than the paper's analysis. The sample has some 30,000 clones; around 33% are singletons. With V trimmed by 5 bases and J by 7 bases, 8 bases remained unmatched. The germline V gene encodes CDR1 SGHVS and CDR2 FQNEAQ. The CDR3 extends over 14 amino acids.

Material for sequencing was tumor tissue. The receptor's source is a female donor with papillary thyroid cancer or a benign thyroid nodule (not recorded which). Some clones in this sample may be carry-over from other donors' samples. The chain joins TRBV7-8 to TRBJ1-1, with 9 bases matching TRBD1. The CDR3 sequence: CASSPRTGVFEAFF. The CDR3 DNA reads TGTGCCAGCAGCCCCCGGACAGGGGTTTTTGAAGCTTTCTTT.